This TCR beta chain emerged from a study of blood T cell repertoires in COVID-19. The overall study: There were acute and convalescent COVID-19 samples, and they came from the United States, Italy and Spain. T cells, B-cell-depleted T cells, or PBMCs provided the cDNA or gDNA that served as material.

In the study's own analysis: Cell counts per sample came from amplifying reference gene primers. The table came from immunoSEQ multiplex PCR; TCRdb's copy has only in-frame clones and leaves some out. Clonal size and the V and J genes are those of that table, whereas D and trimming came from the DNA. The sample holds roughly 40,000 clones, approximately 80% seen once. Germline V lookup: CDR1 LGHNT, CDR2 FRNRAP. Trimming shortened V by 8 bases and J by 0 bases, and 11 bases separated the two germline ends. There are 14 residues in the CDR3. The chain combines TRBV12-5 with TRBJ2-1; D may be TRBD1 (6 bases). The source of this sequence is a man older than 75 with acute or convalescent COVID-19. The sequenced material came from peripheral blood. CDR3 in amino acids: CASSRGGSYNEQFF. For the CDR3, the DNA is TGTGCTAGTTCCCGAGGGGGCTCCTACAATGAGCAGTTCTTC.